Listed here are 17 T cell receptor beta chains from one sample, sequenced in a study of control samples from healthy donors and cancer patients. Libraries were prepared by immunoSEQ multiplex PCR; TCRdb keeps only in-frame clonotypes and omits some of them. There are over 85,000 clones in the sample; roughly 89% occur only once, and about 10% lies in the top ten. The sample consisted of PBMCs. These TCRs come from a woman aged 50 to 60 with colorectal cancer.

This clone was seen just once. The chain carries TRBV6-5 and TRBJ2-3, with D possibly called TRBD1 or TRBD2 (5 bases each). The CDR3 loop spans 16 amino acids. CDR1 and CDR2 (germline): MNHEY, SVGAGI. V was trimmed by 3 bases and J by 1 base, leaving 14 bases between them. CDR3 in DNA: TGTGCCAGCAGTTATAGGTTTCAGGGACGCACAGATACGCAGTATTTT. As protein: CASSYRFQGRTDTQYF.

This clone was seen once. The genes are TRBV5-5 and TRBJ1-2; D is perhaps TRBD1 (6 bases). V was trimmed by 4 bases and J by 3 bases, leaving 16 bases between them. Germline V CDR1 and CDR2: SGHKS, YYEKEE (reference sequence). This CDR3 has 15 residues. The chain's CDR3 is CASSRGGTRDYGYTF. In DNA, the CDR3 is TGTGCCAGCAGCCGCGGGGGCACTAGGGACTATGGCTACACCTTC.

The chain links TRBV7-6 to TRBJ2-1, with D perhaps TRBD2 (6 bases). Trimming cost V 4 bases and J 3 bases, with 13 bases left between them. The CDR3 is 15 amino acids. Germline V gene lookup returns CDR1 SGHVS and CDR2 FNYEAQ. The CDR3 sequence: CASSSPPGDYNEQFF. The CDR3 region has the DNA TGTGCCAGCAGCTCCCCCCCGGGGGACTACAATGAGCAGTTCTTC.

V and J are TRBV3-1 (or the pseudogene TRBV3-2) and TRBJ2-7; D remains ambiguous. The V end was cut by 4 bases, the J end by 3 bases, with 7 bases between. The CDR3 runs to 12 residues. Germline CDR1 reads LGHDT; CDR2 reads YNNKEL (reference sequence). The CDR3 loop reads CASSPTNYEQYV. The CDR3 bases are TGTGCCAGCAGCCCGACGAACTACGAGCAGTACGTC.

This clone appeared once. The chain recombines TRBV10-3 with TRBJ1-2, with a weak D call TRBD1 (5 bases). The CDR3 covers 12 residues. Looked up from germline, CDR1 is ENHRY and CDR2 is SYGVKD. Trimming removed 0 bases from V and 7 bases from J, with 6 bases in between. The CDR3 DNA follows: TGTGCCATCAGTGAGTCGACAGTTGGCTACACCTTC. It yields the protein CAISESTVGYTF.

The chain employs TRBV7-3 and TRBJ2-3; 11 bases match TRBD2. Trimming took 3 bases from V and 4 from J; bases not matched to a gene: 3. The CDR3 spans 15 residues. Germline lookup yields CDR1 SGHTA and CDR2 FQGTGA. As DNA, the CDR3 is TGTGCCAGCAGCTTCACTAGCGGGGGATCAGATACGCAGTATTTT. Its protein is CASSFTSGGSDTQYF.

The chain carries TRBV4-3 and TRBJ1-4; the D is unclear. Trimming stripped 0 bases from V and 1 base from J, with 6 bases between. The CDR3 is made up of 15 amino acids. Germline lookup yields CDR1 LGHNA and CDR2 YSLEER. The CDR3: CASSQDGGTNEKLFF. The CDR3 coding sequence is TGCGCCAGCAGCCAAGATGGCGGAACTAATGAAAAACTGTTTTTT.

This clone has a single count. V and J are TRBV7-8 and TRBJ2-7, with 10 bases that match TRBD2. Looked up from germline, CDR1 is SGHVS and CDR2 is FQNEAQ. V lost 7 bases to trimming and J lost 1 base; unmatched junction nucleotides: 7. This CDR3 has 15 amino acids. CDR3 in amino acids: CASTLSSGGSYEQYV. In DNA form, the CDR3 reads TGTGCCAGCACCCTATCTAGCGGGGGATCCTACGAGCAGTACGTC.

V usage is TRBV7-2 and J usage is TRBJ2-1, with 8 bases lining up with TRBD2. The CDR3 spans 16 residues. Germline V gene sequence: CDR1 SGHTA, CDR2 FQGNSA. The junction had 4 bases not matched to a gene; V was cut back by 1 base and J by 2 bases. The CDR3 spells CASSLVGGATYNEQFF. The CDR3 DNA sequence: TGTGCCAGCAGCTTAGTCGGGGGGGCTACCTACAATGAGCAGTTCTTC. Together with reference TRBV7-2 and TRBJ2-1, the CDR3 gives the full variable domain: GAGVSQSPSNKVTEKGKDVELRCDPISGHTALYWYRQSLGQGLEFLIYFQGNSAPDKSGLPSDRFSAERTGGSVSTLTIQRTQQEDSAVYLCASSLVGGATYNEQFFGPGTRLTVL.

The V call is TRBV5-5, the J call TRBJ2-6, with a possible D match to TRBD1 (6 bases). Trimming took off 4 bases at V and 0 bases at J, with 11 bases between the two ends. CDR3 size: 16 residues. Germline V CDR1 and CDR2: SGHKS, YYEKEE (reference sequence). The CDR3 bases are TGTGCCAGCAGCCCCCAGGGGCTCTCTGGGGCCAACGTCCTGACTTTC. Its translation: CASSPQGLSGANVLTF. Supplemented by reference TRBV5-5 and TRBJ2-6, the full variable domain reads DAGVTQSPTHLIKTRGQQVTLRCSPISGHKSVSWYQQVLGQGPQFIFQYYEKEERGRGNFPDRFSARQFPNYSSELNVNALLLGDSALYLCASSPQGLSGANVLTFGAGSRLTVL.

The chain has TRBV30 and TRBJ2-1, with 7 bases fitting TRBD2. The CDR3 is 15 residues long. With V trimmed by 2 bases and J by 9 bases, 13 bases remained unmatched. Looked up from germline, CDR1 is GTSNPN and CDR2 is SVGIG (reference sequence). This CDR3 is CAWSPLLGGDSEQFF. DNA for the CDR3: TGTGCCTGGAGTCCCCTGTTGGGGGGGGATTCTGAGCAGTTCTTC.

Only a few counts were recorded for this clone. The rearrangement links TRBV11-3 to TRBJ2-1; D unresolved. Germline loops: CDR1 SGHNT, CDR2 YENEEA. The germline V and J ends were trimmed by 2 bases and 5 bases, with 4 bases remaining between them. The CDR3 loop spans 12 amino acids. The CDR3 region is CASSLHDNEQFF. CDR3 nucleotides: TGTGCCAGCAGCTTACACGACAATGAGCAGTTCTTC. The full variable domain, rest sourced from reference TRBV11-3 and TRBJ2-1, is EAGVVQSPRYKIIEKKQPVAFWCNPISGHNTLYWYLQNLGQGPELLIRYENEEAVDDSQLPKDRFSAERLKGVDSTLKIQPAELGDSAVYLCASSLHDNEQFFGPGTRLTVL.

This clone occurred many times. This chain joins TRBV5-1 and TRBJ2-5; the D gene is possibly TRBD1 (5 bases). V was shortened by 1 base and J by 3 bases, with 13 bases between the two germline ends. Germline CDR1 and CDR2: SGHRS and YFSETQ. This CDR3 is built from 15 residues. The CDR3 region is CASSLQRGLEETQYF. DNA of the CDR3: TGCGCCAGCAGCTTGCAAAGGGGTTTGGAAGAGACCCAGTACTTC. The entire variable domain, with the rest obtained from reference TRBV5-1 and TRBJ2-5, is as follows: KAGVTQTPRYLIKTRGQQVTLSCSPISGHRSVSWYQQTPGQGLQFLFEYFSETQRNKGNFPGRFSGRQFSNSRSEMNVSTLELGDSALYLCASSLQRGLEETQYFGPGTRLLVL.

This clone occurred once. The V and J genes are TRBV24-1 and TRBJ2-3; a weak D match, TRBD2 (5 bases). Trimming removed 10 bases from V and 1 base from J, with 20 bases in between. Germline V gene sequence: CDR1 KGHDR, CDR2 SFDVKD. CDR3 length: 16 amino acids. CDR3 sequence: CATSLSTGKGTDTQYF. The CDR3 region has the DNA TGTGCCACGAGTTTGAGCACGGGGAAAGGCACAGATACGCAGTATTTT.

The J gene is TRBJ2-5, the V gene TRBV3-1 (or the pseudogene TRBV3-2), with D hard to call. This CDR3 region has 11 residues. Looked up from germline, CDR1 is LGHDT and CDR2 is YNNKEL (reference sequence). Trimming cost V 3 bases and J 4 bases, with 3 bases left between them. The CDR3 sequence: CASSHAETQYF. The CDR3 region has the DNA TGTGCCAGCAGCCACGCAGAGACCCAGTACTTC.

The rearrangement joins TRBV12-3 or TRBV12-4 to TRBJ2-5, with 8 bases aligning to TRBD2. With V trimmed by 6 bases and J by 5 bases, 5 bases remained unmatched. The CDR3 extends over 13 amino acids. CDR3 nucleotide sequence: TGTGCCAGCAGAACTAGCGGAGCGGAGACCCAGTACTTC. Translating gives CASRTSGAETQYF.

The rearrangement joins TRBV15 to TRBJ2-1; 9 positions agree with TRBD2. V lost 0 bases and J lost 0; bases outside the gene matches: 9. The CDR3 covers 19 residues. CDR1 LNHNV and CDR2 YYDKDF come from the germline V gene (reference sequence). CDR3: CATSRDRRGGTSSYNEQFF. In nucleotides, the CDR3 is TGTGCCACCAGCAGAGATAGGCGGGGGGGTACGAGCTCCTACAATGAGCAGTTCTTC.